The 8 T cell receptor beta chains listed next were all sequenced from one sample in a study of cytomegalovirus exposure and HLA in healthy donors (dated by TCRdb to 2015 to 2018). The protocol used for the library was the immunoSEQ multiplex PCR assay. For the multiplex PCR, a mixture combining 60 forward primers for TCR Vbeta segments and 13 reverse primers for TCR Jbeta segments was used. The immuneACCESS repertoire file appears here via TCRdb, limited to in-frame rearrangements. These files lack a portion of the clones; in checked studies, under half of the deficit traces to unresolved V genes, and the cause of the others is not known. This sample has roughly 190,000 clones in its table, and around 85% of those were observed once. The ten largest clones represent approximately 6.3% of the sample. Specimen: PBMCs. These receptors were obtained from a man aged 35-49 years in good health and CMV-seropositive.

The chain carries TRBV30 and TRBJ1-2; tentatively, D is TRBD1 (6 bases). V was cut by 5 bases and J by 2 bases, with 6 bases left in between. Looked up from germline, CDR1 is GTSNPN and CDR2 is SVGIG (reference sequence). This CDR3 region has 11 residues. The CDR3 loop is CAWGQNYGYTF. The CDR3 bases are TGTGCCTGGGGACAGAACTATGGCTACACCTTC.

This sequence joins TRBV30 and TRBJ1-1; D is unresolved. The germline V and J ends were trimmed by 2 bases and 5 bases, with 9 bases remaining between them. From germline, CDR1 is GTSNPN and CDR2 SVGIG (reference sequence). The CDR3 length is 12 residues. The CDR3: CAWSPGRTEAFF. The CDR3 bases are TGTGCCTGGAGTCCCGGGAGGACTGAAGCTTTCTTT.

This clone appeared a single time. The rearrangement uses TRBV4-3 and TRBJ2-2; the match to TRBD1 covers 11 bases. Germline-derived CDR1 and CDR2 are LGHNA and YSLEER. Trimming cost V 3 bases and J 4 bases; bases outside gene matches: 4. The CDR3 extends over 16 amino acids. The DNA of the CDR3 is TGCGCCAGCAGCCAGGACAGGGGGCAGGTCACCGGGGAGCTGTTTTTT. It codes for CASSQDRGQVTGELFF.

The chain has TRBV6-8 and TRBJ1-2; 9 positions match TRBD1. The J segment lost 5 bases and the V segment lost 6 bases, leaving 13 bases of the junction unmatched. This CDR3 region has 16 residues. The germline CDR1 and CDR2 sequences are MNHGY and SAAAGT. CDR3 residues: CASRTGTGNFGYGYTF. The CDR3 bases are TGTGCCAGCAGAACCGGGACAGGGAACTTCGGGTATGGCTACACCTTC.

In the case of this clone: Other nucleotide sequences from this sample produce the same CDR3. This rearrangement joins TRBV9 to TRBJ2-5; 7 positions agree with TRBD2. The CDR3 has 12 residues. Trimming at V came to 2 bases and at J to 5 bases, leaving 0 bases not matched to a gene. Germline assignment: CDR1 SGDLS and CDR2 YYNGEE. DNA of the CDR3: TGTGCCAGCAGCGTCGGGGGGGAGACCCAGTACTTC. Its translation is CASSVGGETQYF.

The V call is TRBV9, the J call TRBJ2-7; 7 positions match TRBD1. After removal of 2 bases from V and 4 bases from J, the junction contained 6 bases not matched to a gene. CDR1 and CDR2 from the germline V gene are SGDLS and YYNGEE. The CDR3 totals 14 residues. The CDR3 DNA reads as TGTGCCAGCAGCGTCACGGACAGGCCTTACGAGCAGTACTTC. As protein: CASSVTDRPYEQYF. Full variable domain (outside the CDR3, taken from reference TRBV9 and TRBJ2-7): DSGVTQTPKHLITATGQRVTLRCSPRSGDLSVYWYQQSLDQGLQFLIQYYNGEERAKGNILERFSAQQFPDLHSELNLSSLELGDSALYFCASSVTDRPYEQYFGPGTRLTVT.

The chain uses TRBV2 and TRBJ1-1, with 12 bases fitting TRBD1. Germline CDR1 SNHLY, CDR2 FYNNEI. This CDR3 contains 13 residues. Trimming cost V 3 bases and J 11 bases; bases outside gene matches: 4. The CDR3 coding sequence is TGTGCCAGCAGTGAGGGACAGGGGGCGCGCGCTTTCTTT. It is translated as CASSEGQGARAFF.

As for this clone: This sample also contains other DNA sequences that code for the same CDR3. This chain uses TRBV28 with TRBJ2-1; D gene ambiguous. The germline V and J ends were trimmed by 2 bases and 8 bases, with 7 bases remaining between them. The CDR3 is 12 amino acids. The germline V gene has CDR1 MDHEN and CDR2 SYDVKM. For the CDR3, the DNA is TGTGCCAGCAGTTTACGCGGTTATGAGCAGTTCTTC. This encodes CASSLRGYEQFF.